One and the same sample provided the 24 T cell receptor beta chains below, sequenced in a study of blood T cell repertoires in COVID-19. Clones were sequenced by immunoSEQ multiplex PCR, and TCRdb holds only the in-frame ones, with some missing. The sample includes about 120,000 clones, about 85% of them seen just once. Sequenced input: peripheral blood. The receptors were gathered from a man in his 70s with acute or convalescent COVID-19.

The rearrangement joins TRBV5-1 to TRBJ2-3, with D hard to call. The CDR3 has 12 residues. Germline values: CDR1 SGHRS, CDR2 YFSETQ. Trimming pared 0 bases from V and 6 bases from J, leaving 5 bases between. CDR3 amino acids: CASSLALDTQYF. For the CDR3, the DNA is TGCGCCAGCAGCTTGGCCCTCGATACGCAGTATTTT. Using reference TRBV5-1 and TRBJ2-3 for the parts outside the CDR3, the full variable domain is KAGVTQTPRYLIKTRGQQVTLSCSPISGHRSVSWYQQTPGQGLQFLFEYFSETQRNKGNFPGRFSGRQFSNSRSEMNVSTLELGDSALYLCASSLALDTQYFGPGTRLTVL.

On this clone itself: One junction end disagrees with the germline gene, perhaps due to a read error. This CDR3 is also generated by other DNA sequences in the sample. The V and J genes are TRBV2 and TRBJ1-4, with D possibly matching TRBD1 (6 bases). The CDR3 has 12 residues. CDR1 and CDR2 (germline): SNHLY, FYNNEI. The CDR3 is CASSEGTEKLFF. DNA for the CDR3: TGTGCCAGCAGCGAAGGGACAGAAAAACTGTTTTTT. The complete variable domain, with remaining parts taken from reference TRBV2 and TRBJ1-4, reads EPEVTQTPSHQVTQMGQEVILRCVPISNHLYFYWYRQILGQKVEFLVSFYNNEISEKSEIFDDQFSVERPDGSNFTLKIRSTKLEDSAMYFCASSEGTEKLFFGSGTQLSVL.

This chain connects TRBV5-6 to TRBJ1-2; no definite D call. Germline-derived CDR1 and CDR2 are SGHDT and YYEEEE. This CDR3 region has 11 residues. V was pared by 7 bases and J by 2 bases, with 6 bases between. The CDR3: CASGLNYGYTF. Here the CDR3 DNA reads TGTGCCAGCGGACTAAACTATGGCTACACCTTC.

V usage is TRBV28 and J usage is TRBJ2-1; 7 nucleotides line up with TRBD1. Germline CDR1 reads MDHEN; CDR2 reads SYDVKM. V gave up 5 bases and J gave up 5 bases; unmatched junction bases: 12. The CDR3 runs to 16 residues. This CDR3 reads CASSPDRAPGHNEQFF. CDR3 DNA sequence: TGTGCCAGCAGTCCCGACAGGGCCCCGGGACACAATGAGCAGTTCTTC.

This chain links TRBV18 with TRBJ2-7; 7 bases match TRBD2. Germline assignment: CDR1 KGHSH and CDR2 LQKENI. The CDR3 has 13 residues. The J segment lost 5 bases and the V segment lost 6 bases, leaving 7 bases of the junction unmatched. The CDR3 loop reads CASSTLRGDEQYF. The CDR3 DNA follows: TGTGCCAGCTCGACACTACGGGGGGACGAGCAGTACTTC. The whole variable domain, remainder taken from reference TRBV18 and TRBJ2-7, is NAGVMQNPRHLVRRRGQEARLRCSPMKGHSHVYWYRQLPEEGLKFMVYLQKENIIDESGMPKERFSAEFPKEGPSILRIQQVVRGDSAAYFCASSTLRGDEQYFGPGTRLTVT.

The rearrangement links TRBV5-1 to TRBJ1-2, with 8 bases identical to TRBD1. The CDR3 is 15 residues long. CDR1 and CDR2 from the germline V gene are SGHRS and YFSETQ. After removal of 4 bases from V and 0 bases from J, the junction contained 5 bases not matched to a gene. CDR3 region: CASSTTGGTNYGYTF. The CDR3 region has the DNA TGCGCCAGCAGCACCACAGGGGGGACTAACTATGGCTACACCTTC. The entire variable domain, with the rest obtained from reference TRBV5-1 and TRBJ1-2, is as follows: KAGVTQTPRYLIKTRGQQVTLSCSPISGHRSVSWYQQTPGQGLQFLFEYFSETQRNKGNFPGRFSGRQFSNSRSEMNVSTLELGDSALYLCASSTTGGTNYGYTFGSGTRLTVV.

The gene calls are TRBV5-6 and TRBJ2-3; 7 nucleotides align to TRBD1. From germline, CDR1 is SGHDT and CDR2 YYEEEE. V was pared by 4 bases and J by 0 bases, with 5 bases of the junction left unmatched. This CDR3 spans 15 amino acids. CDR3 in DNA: TGTGCCAGCAGCGCCGGGACAGATAGCACAGATACGCAGTATTTT. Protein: CASSAGTDSTDTQYF.

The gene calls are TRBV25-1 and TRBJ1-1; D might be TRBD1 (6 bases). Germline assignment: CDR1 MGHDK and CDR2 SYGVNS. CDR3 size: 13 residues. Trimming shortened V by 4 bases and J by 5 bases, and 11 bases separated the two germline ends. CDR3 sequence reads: CASSVGGATEAFF. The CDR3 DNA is TGTGCCAGCAGTGTTGGGGGGGCGACTGAAGCTTTCTTT. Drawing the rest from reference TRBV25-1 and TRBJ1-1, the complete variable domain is EADIYQTPRYLVIGTGKKITLECSQTMGHDKMYWYQQDPGMELHLIHYSYGVNSTEKGDLSSESTVSRIRTEHFPLTLESARPSHTSQYLCASSVGGATEAFFGQGTRLTVV.

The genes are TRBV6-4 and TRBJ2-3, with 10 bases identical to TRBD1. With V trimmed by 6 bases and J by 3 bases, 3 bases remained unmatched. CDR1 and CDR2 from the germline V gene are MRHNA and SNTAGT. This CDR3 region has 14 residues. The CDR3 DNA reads TGTGCCAGCAGCCCGGACAGGGGGACAGATACGCAGTATTTT. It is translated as CASSPDRGTDTQYF.

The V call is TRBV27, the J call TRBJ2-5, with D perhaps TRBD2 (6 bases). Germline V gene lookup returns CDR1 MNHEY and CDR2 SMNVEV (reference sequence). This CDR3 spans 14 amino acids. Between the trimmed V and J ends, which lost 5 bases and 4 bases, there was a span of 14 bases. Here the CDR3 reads CASSRPGGLETQYF. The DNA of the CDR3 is TGTGCCAGCAGTCGCCCCGGAGGGTTAGAGACCCAGTACTTC.

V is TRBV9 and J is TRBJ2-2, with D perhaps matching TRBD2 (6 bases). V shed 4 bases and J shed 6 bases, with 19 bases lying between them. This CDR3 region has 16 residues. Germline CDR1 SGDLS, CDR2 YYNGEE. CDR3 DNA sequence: TGTGCCAGCAGCCCCCGGAGGGCCACGGCGGCCGGGGAGCTGTTTTTT. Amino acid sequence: CASSPRRATAAGELFF.

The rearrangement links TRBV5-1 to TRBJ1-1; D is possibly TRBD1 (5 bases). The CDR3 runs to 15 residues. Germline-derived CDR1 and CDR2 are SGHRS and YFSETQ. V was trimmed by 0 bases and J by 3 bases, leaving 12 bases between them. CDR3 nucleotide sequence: TGCGCCAGCAGCTTGGTGGCGCCGGGGGACACTGAAGCTTTCTTT. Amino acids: CASSLVAPGDTEAFF.

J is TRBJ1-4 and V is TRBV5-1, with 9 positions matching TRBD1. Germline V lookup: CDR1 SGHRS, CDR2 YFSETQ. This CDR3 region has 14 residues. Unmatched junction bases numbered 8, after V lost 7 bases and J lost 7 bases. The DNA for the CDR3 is TGCGCCAGCCACCCGGGACAGGGTGGTGAAAAACTGTTTTTT. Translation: CASHPGQGGEKLFF.

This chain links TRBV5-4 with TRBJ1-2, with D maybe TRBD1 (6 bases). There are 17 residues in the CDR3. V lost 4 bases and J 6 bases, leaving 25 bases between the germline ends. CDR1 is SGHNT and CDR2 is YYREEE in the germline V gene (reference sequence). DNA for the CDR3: TGTGCCAGCAGCAGGGGGACATATGCGGGTCAGGAGGATGGCTACACCTTC. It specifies CASSRGTYAGQEDGYTF.

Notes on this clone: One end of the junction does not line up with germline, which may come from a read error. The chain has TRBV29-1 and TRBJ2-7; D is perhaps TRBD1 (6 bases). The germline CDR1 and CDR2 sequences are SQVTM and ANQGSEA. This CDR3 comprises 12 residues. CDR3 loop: CSVLQGSNEQYF. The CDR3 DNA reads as TGCAGCGTCCTACAGGGCTCCAACGAGCAGTACTTC.

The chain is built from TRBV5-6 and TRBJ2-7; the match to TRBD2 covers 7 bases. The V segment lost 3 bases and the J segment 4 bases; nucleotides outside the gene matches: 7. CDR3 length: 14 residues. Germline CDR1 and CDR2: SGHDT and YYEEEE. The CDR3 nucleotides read TGTGCCAGCAGCTCTAGCGGTCGTAAGTACGAGCAGTACTTC. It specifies CASSSSGRKYEQYF.

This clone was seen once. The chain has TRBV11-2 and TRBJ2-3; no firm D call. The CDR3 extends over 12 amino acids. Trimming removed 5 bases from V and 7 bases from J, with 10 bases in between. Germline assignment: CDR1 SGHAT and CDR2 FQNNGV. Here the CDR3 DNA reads TGTGCCAGCAGCCCGAGTGTAAATACGCAGTATTTT. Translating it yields CASSPSVNTQYF. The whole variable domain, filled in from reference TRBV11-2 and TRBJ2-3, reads EAGVAQSPRYKIIEKRQSVAFWCNPISGHATLYWYQQILGQGPKLLIQFQNNGVVDDSQLPKDRFSAERLKGVDSTLKIQPAKLEDSAVYLCASSPSVNTQYFGPGTRLTVL.

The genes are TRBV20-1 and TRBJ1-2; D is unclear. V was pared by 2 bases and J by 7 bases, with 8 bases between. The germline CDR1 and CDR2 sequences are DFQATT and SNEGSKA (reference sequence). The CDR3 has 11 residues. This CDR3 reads CSARQVGGYTF. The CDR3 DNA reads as TGCAGTGCTAGACAGGTCGGTGGCTACACCTTC.

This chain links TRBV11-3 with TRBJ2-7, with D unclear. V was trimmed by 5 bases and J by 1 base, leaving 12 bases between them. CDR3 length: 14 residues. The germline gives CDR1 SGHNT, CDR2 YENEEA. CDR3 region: CASSPNPHSYEQYF. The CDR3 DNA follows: TGTGCCAGCAGCCCGAACCCACATTCCTACGAGCAGTACTTC.

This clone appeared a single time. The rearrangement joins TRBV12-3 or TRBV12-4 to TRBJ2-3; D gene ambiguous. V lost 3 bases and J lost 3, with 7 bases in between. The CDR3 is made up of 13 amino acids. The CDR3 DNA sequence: TGTGCCAGCAGTTTTTCCATGACAGATACGCAGTATTTT. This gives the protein CASSFSMTDTQYF.

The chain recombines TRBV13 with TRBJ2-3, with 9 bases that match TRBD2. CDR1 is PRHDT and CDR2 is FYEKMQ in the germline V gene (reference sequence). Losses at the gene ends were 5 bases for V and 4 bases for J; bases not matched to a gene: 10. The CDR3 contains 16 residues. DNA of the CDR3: TGTGCCAGCAGCACTACGGGCGGGGGGGCCCCAGATACGCAGTATTTT. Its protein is CASSTTGGGAPDTQYF.

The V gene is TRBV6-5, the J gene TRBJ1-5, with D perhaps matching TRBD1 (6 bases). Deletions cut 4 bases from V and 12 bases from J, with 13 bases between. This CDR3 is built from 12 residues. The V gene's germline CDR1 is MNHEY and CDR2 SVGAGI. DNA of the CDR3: TGTGCCAGCAGTTTGTCCGGGACAATCCAGCATTTT. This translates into CASSLSGTIQHF.

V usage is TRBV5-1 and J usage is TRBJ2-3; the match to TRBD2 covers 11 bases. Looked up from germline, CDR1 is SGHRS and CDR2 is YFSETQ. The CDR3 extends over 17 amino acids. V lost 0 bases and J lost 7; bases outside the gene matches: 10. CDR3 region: CASSLGGLAGGSHTQYF. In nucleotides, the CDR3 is TGCGCCAGCAGCTTGGGCGGACTAGCGGGTGGGTCGCATACGCAGTATTTT.

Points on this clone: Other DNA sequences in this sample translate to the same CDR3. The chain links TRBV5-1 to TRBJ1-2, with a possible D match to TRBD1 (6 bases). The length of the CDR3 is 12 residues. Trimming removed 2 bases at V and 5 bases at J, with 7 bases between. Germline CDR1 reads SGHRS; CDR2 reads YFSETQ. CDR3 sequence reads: CASSLQGYGYTF. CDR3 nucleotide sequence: TGCGCCAGCAGCTTACAGGGATATGGCTACACCTTC.